This T cell receptor beta chain was obtained from a study of T-cell reconstitution after alpha-beta-depleted transplantation in children (dated by TCRdb to about 2016). The study in broad terms: Using TCR repertoire profiling, the study quantitatively followed how T-cell immune reconstitution unfolded in children after TCRalphabeta/CD19-depleted allogeneic hematopoietic cell transplantation.

The sample's treatment or condition, from its label and the paper: allogeneic hematopoietic cell transplantation with graft depleted of TCRalphabeta T cells and CD19 B cells. The transplant recipients were children given TCRalphabeta/CD19-depleted allogeneic hematopoietic cell grafts. The trim is 5 bases for V and 7 bases for J, with a gap of 12 bases between the germline ends. As encoded in the germline V gene, CDR1 is SQVTM while CDR2 is ANQGSEA. The CDR3 sequence holds 12 residues, the cysteine and phenylalanine included. This entry keeps only the CDR3 DNA: 36 bases, framed from base 1. Library generation was performed with PCR. Instrument used: Illumina HiSeq 2500. Molecular barcoding was employed in the preparation of TCR libraries, with unique molecular identifiers being used to normalize TCRbeta repertoire quantification. The public reads were reprocessed in TCRdb via fastp at Q25 and MiXCR, keeping in-frame beta chains. Duplicate CDR3 protein sequences are folded into a single record with the most common DNA and genes. This sample has more than 400,000 distinct CDR3 sequences in its table, and approximately 41% of those were observed once. Jointly, the top ten make up under 30% of the sample.

The investigation overall reported the following: About two months after transplant, the apparently early recovery of alphabetaT-cell counts reportedly depended on just several hundred clones that had expanded rapidly and came from non-depleted graft cells. In some patients, the high TCRbeta diversity seen at day 60 was put down to recipient T cells and intrathymic progenitors that had survived conditioning. Over the following months the frequencies of hyperexpanded clones went down, and after one year T-cell counts and TCRbeta diversity were mostly credited to newly produced T cells.

This clonotype was picked up many times. The target of this receptor is not known. No qualities accompany the bases; no much larger clone lies one base away. The receptor was derived from a girl aged 2 to 10 with aplastic anemia, due to receive a stem cell transplant. The chain was built from TRBV29-1 and TRBJ2-1; TRBD1 is a possible D gene, resting on 5 matching bases. This sample comprised PBMCs, obtained before TCRalphabeta/CD19-depleted stem cell transplant. The CDR3 sequence is CSVRVKGNEQFF. The DNA is as follows: TGCAGCGTTCGAGTTAAGGGGAATGAGCAGTTCTTC.